This entry features one T cell receptor beta chain sequence. What it recognizes is unknown. Constant-region reverse primers amplified full-length variable regions, followed by semi-nested Nested Universal Primer A PCR. TCRdb independently ran MiXCR on the 5' RACE reads; one entry per CDR3 protein. The sample records some 37,000 distinct CDR3 sequences, about 20% being singletons. General study findings and limits: Tumor Tregs overlapped most with tumor, then blood, naive CD4+ cells.

CD25-based Treg depletion was applied to purified naive CD4+ T cells. Source material: naive CD4+ T cells sorted from a lymph node. Subset denoted: naive CD4+ T cells, CD4+CD45RA+CD25-. The TCR originated in a female donor with breast cancer.

CDR3 coding DNA: TGTGCCAGCAGACAGGGGGGAGATAATCAGCCCCAGCATTTT. Translated, it gives CASRQGGDNQPQHF. The genes are TRBV6-2 or TRBV6-3 and TRBJ1-5, with 8 nucleotides matching TRBD1. The V gene end was trimmed by 6 bases and the J gene end by 4 bases; junction bases not matched to a gene: 5. The CDR3 runs to 14 residues. Germline CDR1 and CDR2: MNHEY and SVGEGT.